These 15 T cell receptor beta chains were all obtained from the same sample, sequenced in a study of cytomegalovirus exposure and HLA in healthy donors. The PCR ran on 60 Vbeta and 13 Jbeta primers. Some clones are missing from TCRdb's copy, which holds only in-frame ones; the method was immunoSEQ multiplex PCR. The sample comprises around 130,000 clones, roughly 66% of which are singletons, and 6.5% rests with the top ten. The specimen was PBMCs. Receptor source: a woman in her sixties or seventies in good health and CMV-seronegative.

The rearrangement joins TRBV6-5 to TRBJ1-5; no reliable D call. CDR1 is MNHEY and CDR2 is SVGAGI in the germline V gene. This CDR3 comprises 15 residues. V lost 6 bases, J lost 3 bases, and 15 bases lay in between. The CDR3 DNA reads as TGTGCCAGCAGGGTTGGACTGTCCCCCAATCAGCCCCAGCATTTT. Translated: CASRVGLSPNQPQHF.

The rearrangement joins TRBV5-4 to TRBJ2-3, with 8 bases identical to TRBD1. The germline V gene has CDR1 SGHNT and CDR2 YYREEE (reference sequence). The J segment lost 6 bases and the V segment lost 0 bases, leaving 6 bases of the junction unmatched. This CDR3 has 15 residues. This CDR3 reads CASSLDPGGRDTQYF. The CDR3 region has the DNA TGTGCCAGCAGCTTGGATCCAGGGGGCAGGGATACGCAGTATTTT.

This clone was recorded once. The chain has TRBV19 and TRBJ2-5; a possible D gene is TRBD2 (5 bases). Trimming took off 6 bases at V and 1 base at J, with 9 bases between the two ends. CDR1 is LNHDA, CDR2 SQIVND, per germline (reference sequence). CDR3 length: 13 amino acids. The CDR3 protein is CASRFSAQETQYF. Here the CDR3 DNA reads TGTGCCAGTAGATTTAGCGCCCAAGAGACCCAGTACTTC.

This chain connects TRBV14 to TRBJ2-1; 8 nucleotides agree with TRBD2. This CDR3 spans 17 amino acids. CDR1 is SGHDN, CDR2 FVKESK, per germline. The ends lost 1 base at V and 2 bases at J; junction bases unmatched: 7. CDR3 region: CASSQGNPGLAYNEQFF. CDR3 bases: TGTGCCAGCAGCCAAGGGAACCCGGGACTAGCCTACAATGAGCAGTTCTTC. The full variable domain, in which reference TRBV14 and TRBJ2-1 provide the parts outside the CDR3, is EAGVTQFPSHSVIEKGQTVTLRCDPISGHDNLYWYRRVMGKEIKFLLHFVKESKQDESGMPNNRFLAERTGGTYSTLKVQPAELEDSGVYFCASSQGNPGLAYNEQFFGPGTRLTVL.

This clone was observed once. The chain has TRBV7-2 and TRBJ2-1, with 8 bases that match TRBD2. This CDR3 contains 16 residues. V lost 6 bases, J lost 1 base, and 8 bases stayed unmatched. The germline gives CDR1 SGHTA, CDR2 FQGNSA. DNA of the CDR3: TGTGCCAGCAGTATAGCGGGGTCTGGGTCCTACAATGAGCAGTTCTTC. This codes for CASSIAGSGSYNEQFF.

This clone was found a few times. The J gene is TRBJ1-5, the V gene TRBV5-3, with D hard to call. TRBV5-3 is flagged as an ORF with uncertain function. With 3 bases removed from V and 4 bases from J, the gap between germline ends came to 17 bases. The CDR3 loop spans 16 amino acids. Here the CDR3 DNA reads TGTGCCAGAAGCTGGGCGGGTCTCGTGCCAAATCAGCCCCAGCATTTT. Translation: CARSWAGLVPNQPQHF.

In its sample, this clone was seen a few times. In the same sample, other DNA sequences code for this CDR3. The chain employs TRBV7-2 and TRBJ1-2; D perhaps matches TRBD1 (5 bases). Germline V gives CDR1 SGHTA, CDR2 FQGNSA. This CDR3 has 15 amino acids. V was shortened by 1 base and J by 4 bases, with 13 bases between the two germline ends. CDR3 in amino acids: CASSLGPGQGYGYTF. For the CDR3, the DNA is TGTGCCAGCAGCTTAGGGCCAGGGCAGGGCTATGGCTACACCTTC.

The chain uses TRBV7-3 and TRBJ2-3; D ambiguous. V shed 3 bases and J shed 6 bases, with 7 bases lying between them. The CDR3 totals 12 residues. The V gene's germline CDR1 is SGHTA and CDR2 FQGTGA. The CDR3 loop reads CASSLRHDTQYF. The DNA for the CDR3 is TGTGCCAGCAGCTTGAGACATGATACGCAGTATTTT. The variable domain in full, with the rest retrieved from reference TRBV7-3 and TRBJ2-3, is GAGVSQTPSNKVTEKGKYVELRCDPISGHTALYWYRQSLGQGPEFLIYFQGTGAADDSGLPNDRFFAVRPEGSVSTLKIQRTERGDSAVYLCASSLRHDTQYFGPGTRLTVL.

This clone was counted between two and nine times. CDR3 DNA sequence: TGTGCCAGCAGCCAAGATCTGACAGGGGTGGCTTTCTTT. Its protein product is CASSQDLTGVAFF. This chain connects TRBV14 to TRBJ1-1, with 8 bases aligning to TRBD1. After removal of 0 bases from V and 11 bases from J, the junction contained 5 bases not matched to a gene. Germline V CDR1 and CDR2: SGHDN, FVKESK. The CDR3 is made up of 13 amino acids.

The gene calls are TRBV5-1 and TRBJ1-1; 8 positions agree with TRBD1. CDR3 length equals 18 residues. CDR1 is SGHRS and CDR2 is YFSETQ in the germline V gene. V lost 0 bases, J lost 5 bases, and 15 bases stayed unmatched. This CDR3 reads CASSLGRRDRNGSTEAFF. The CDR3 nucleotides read TGCGCCAGCAGCTTGGGGCGGCGGGACAGGAATGGGAGTACTGAAGCTTTCTTT.

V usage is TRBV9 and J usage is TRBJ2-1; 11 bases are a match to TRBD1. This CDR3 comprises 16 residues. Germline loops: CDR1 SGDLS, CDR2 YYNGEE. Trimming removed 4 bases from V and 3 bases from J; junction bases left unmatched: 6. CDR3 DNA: TGTGCCAGCAGCATAAGGACAGGGGGCAACTACAATGAGCAGTTCTTC. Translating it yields CASSIRTGGNYNEQFF.

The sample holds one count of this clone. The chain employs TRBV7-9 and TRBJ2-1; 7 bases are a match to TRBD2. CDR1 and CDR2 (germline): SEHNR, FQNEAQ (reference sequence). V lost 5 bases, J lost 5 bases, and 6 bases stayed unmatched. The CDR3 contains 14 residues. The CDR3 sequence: CASSAGLDHNEQFF. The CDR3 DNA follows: TGTGCCAGCAGCGCAGGACTAGACCACAATGAGCAGTTCTTC. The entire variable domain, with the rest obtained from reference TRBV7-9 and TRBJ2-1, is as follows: DTGVSQNPRHKITKRGQNVTFRCDPISEHNRLYWYRQTLGQGPEFLTYFQNEAQLEKSRLLSDRFSAERPKGSFSTLEIQRTEQGDSAMYLCASSAGLDHNEQFFGPGTRLTVL.

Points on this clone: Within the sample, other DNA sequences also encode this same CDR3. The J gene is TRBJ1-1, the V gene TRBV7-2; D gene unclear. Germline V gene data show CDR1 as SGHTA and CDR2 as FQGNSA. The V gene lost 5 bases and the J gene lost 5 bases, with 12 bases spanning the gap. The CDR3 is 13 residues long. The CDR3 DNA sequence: TGTGCCAGCAGCGCCTTGAGGCGGACTGAAGCTTTCTTT. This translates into CASSALRRTEAFF.

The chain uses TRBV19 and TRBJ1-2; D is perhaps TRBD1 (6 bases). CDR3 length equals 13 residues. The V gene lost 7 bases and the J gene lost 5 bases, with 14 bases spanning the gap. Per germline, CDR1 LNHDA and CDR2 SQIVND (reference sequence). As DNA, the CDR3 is TGTGCCAGTACCCCGACAGGTTTTTATGGCTACACCTTC. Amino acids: CASTPTGFYGYTF.

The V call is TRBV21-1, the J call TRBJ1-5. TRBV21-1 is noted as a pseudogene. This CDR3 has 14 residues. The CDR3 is CASSTEGEGQPQHF. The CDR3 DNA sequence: TGTGCCAGCAGCACTGAGGGTGAGGGTCAGCCCCAGCATTTT.